This T cell receptor (beta chain) stems from a study of vaccination effects on CD4 cells after COVID-19. Worth noting for this clone: Its target is not known.

Ahead of sequencing, the ViraFEST assay grew antigen-specific CD4+ T cells using viral peptide pools. Once cultured for 9 to 11 days, the cells underwent separation to obtain CD4+ T cells. Testing of the vaccine recipients showed negative nucleocapsid antibodies and no prior SARS-CoV-2 infection. It was with about 10 IU/ml IL-2 and roughly 9.2 ug/ml peptides that under 2.5 million PBMC per well were cultured. Data came from immunoSEQ multiplex PCR; TCRdb stores just in-frame clones and leaves some out. In the table there are 65,000 or so clones, 65% to 85% of which are singletons. Per the germline V gene, CDR1 is GTSNPN and CDR2 is SVGIG (reference sequence). V was trimmed by 3 bases and J by 11 bases, leaving 14 bases between them. This CDR3 contains 12 residues.

The V gene is TRBV30, the J gene TRBJ1-5, with D maybe TRBD1 (6 bases). This clonotype was obtained from a human donor who received a COVID-19 vaccine. The source material was CD4+ T cells from PBMCs cultured with HCoV-NL63 spike peptides, sampled before COVID-19 vaccination. CDR3 sequence reads: CAWSRQAGTQHF. CDR3 DNA: TGTGCCTGGAGCCGACAGGCAGGCACCCAGCATTTT.